This TCR beta chain was sequenced in a study of blood T cell repertoires in COVID-19. Study in general: The origin of the acute and convalescent COVID-19 samples was the United States, Italy and Spain. The cDNA or gDNA used as material had been derived from T cells, B-cell-depleted T cells, or PBMCs.

V was shortened by 8 bases and J by 7 bases, with 8 bases between the two germline ends. CDR1 is MRHNA and CDR2 is SNTAGT in the germline V gene. The CDR3 loop spans 10 amino acids. Per the original methods: How many nucleated cells were present was estimated from reference gene primer amplification. Profiling relied on immunoSEQ multiplex PCR, and the TCRdb table lists in-frame clones only, not all of them. V, J and clone size reflect that table, while D and trimming were determined from the DNA. The sample includes fewer than 75,000 clones, 75% to 90% of them seen just once. This receptor was taken from a man at least 80 years old with acute or convalescent COVID-19. The rearrangement uses TRBV6-4 and TRBJ1-1; possible D gene TRBD1, 5 bases. The sequenced material came from peripheral blood. The CDR3 sequence: CASGGIEAFF. In nucleotides, the CDR3 is TGTGCCAGCGGGGGGATTGAAGCTTTCTTT.